The rows below give T cell receptor beta chains drawn from one sample of a study of T cell repertoires in cytomegalovirus infection. TCRdb re-derived calls from the reads in MiXCR, one entry per CDR3 protein. Of 310,000 or so distinct CDR3 sequences listed, 17% are singletons. The material sequenced was PBMCs. These TCRs come from a human donor in good health (CMV status not recorded). Some clones in this sample may be carry-over from other donors' samples. Each CDR3 is given with its conserved first and last residue. The D gene is left open where the match is weak. Clone size is not always given. Where it is, it says once, few, many or a class for expanded clones.

V gene	D gene	clone size	J gene	CDR3 protein	CDR3 DNA
TRBV6-5	-	-	TRBJ2-7	CASSPTLIRHEQYF	TGTGCCAGCAGCCCAACCTTGATCAGGCACGAGCAGTACTTC
TRBV20-1	TRBD1	-	TRBJ1-3	CSARWDRELTIYF	TGCAGTGCTAGATGGGACAGGGAACTAACCATATATTTT
TRBV6-6	-	-	TRBJ2-1	CASTPGRSYNEQFF	TGTGCCAGCACCCCGGGGAGGTCCTACAATGAGCAGTTCTTC
TRBV5-4	-	-	TRBJ2-4	CASSTTEGNIQYF	TGTGCCAGCAGTACCACTGAAGGAAACATTCAGTACTTC
TRBV28	TRBD1	few	TRBJ1-5	CASSNPGTGDQPQHF	TGTGCCAGCAGTAACCCCGGGACAGGTGATCAGCCCCAGCATTTT
TRBV19	TRBD2	few	TRBJ2-2	CASNGRRGFTGELFF	TGTGCCAGTAACGGGAGGCGGGGATTCACCGGGGAGCTGTTTTTT
TRBV5-5	-	-	TRBJ1-4	CASSLLTGNEKLFF	TGTGCCAGCAGCTTGCTTACAGGAAATGAAAAACTGTTTTTT
TRBV5-4	TRBD1	few	TRBJ1-3	CASSLGATGGENPIYF	TGTGCCAGCAGCTTGGGGGCGACAGGGGGCGAAAACCCCATATATTTT
TRBV4-3	-	few	TRBJ1-6	CASSHLDSNSPLHF	TGCGCCAGCAGCCACCTCGACAGTAATTCACCCCTCCACTTT
TRBV3-1	-	-	TRBJ1-5	CASSQDRGVNSNQPQHF	TGTGCCAGCAGCCAAGACCGGGGGGTAAATAGCAATCAGCCCCAGCATTTT
TRBV4-1	-	many	TRBJ2-4	CASSQDKAAGSGAKNIQYF	TGCGCCAGCAGCCAAGATAAGGCCGCAGGGTCGGGGGCCAAAAACATTCAGTACTTC
TRBV27	-	many	TRBJ1-5	CASSLTGISNQPQHF	TGTGCCAGCAGTTTAACAGGGATCAGCAATCAGCCCCAGCATTTT
TRBV10-3	-	few	TRBJ1-1	CAIKNGSLNTEAFF	TGTGCCATCAAGAACGGCAGCTTGAACACTGAAGCTTTCTTT
TRBV12-3/TRBV12-4	-	few	TRBJ1-2	CASSRLRGYGYTF	TGTGCCAGCAGTCGACTCCGGGGCTATGGCTACACCTTC
TRBV11-2	-	many	TRBJ2-5	CASSLVEETQYF	TGTGCCAGCAGCTTAGTTGAAGAGACCCAGTACTTC